Listed below are T cell receptor beta chains from one sample, sequenced in a study of shared clonotypes between healthy human individuals. The method was immunoSEQ multiplex PCR; TCRdb's version includes in-frame clones alone and lacks a portion of them. The table has 2 million to 3 million clones, around nine tenths seen once; the top ten hold over 0.12%. Sequenced input: naive CD4+ T cells sorted from blood. The source is a man aged 18 to 29 in good health. Both conserved end residues are part of each CDR3. D genes are given only for firm matches. Some rows have no size entry. The others give once, few or many, or a class for an expanded clone.

v_call	clone_size	j_call	d_call	cdr3_nt	cdr3_aa
TRBV5-5	.	TRBJ1-1	.	TGTGCCAGCAGGCTCGTTGGGGGAGCGAACACTGAAGCTTTCTTT	CASRLVGGANTEAFF
TRBV4-3	once	TRBJ2-7	TRBD2	TGCGCCAGCAGCCTGACTAGCGGCTCCTACGAGCAGTACTTC	CASSLTSGSYEQYF
TRBV2	.	TRBJ1-2	TRBD1	TGTGCCAGCAGTGAACTTGGGGACAGCTATGGCTACACCTTC	CASSELGDSYGYTF
TRBV18	.	TRBJ1-1	.	TGTGCCAGCTCACCGGCGGCTGGAGGGGGAAACACTGAAGCTTTCTTT	CASSPAAGGGNTEAFF
TRBV5-1	.	TRBJ1-2	TRBD1	TGCGCCAGCAGCCCCCGGGACAGTTATGGCTACACCTTC	CASSPRDSYGYTF
TRBV7-3	.	TRBJ1-3	TRBD1	TGTGCCAGCAGCCCGTCGGGACAGCTAGGAAACACCATATATTTT	CASSPSGQLGNTIYF
TRBV28	.	TRBJ1-3	TRBD1	TGTGGGACGGGACAGGAAACCCCGGGCTCTGGAAACACCATATATTTT	CGTGQETPGSGNTIYF
TRBV5-6	few	TRBJ2-7	.	TGTGCCAGCAGCTATGACTACGAGCAGTACTTC	CASSYDYEQYF
TRBV4-3	.	TRBJ2-1	TRBD2	TGCGCCAGCAGCCAGGGTAGCGGGGTGATTACCTATGAGCAGTTCTTC	CASSQGSGVITYEQFF
TRBV9	.	TRBJ2-5	.	TGTGCCAGCAGCGTAGGGAGGGAGGAGGGACCCGAGACCCAGTACTTC	CASSVGREEGPETQYF
TRBV30	.	TRBJ1-1	.	TGTGCCTGGAGTTTCGGGACATTGAACACTGATGCTTTCTTT	CAWSFGTLNTDAFF
TRBV29-1	.	TRBJ2-5	TRBD1	TGCAGCGTTGGTCGGACAGGGGGCCTAAATGGTGGGGAGACCCAGTACTTC	CSVGRTGGLNGGETQYF
TRBV11-2	.	TRBJ2-7	TRBD2	TGTGCCGGCAGCTTAGATGGAGTAGCGGGAGTCCACGAGCAGTACTTC	CAGSLDGVAGVHEQYF
TRBV5-6	.	TRBJ2-1	.	TGTGCCAGCAGCTTGGGGGCTAACAGAGATGAGCAGTTCTTC	CASSLGANRDEQFF
TRBV2	.	TRBJ2-7	.	TGTGCCAGCAGTGACGACAGCACCTACGAGCAGTACTTC	CASSDDSTYEQYF
TRBV7-3	.	TRBJ2-3	TRBD1	TGTGCCAGCAGCCCCACCCGACAGGGCAATAGCACAGATACGCAGTATTTT	CASSPTRQGNSTDTQYF
TRBV9	.	TRBJ2-1	TRBD1	TGTGCCAGCAGCGTAGCTTCGGGACAGTCAGGGAATGAGCAGTTCTTC	CASSVASGQSGNEQFF
TRBV6-5	.	TRBJ2-2	TRBD2	TGTGCCAGCAATAGCGGGACCTTGAACACCGGGGAGCTGTTTTTT	CASNSGTLNTGELFF
TRBV6-1	once	TRBJ1-5	TRBD1	TGTGCCAGCAGTAAGACAGGGGCTACAAATCAGCCCCAGCATTTT	CASSKTGATNQPQHF
TRBV5-4	.	TRBJ2-4	TRBD1	TGTGCCAGCAGCTTATCAGGGGGCGTGGGGAAGAACATTCAGTACTTC	CASSLSGGVGKNIQYF
TRBV19	.	TRBJ1-5	.	TGTGCCAGTAGTATAGGAGCCGGCAATCAGCCCCAGCATTTT	CASSIGAGNQPQHF
TRBV6-1	.	TRBJ2-7	.	TGTGCCAGCAGTGATGACAGATGGGAGCAGTACTTC	CASSDDRWEQYF
TRBV5-8	.	TRBJ1-2	TRBD1	TGTGCCAGCACCTTAAACAGGGGGGTCATCGGTGGCTACACCTTC	CASTLNRGVIGGYTF
TRBV30	once	TRBJ2-1	TRBD2	TGTGCCTGGAGTGTACGACTAGCGGGGACCTACAATGAGCAGTTCTTC	CAWSVRLAGTYNEQFF
TRBV18	.	TRBJ2-5	.	TGTGCCAGCTCACGGGGAATACAAGAGACCCAGTACTTC	CASSRGIQETQYF
TRBV28	.	TRBJ2-7	.	TGTGCCAGCAGCACCGTGGACAGTGTTCGGGGCGAGCAGTACTTC	CASSTVDSVRGEQYF
TRBV11-3	.	TRBJ2-1	TRBD2	TGTGCCAGCAGCTTAGACAGTCTAGCGGGATACAATGAGCAGTTCTTC	CASSLDSLAGYNEQFF
TRBV28	.	TRBJ1-3	TRBD1	TGTGCCAGCAACCGGGACAGGTCCTACTCTGGAAACACCATATATTTT	CASNRDRSYSGNTIYF
TRBV7-9	.	TRBJ2-3	.	TGTGCCAGCAGCTTAGGGATAGCGCCCCTCACAGATACGCAGTATTTT	CASSLGIAPLTDTQYF
TRBV13	.	TRBJ2-7	.	TGTGCCAGCAGCTTAGTGGGACCGTTCTTGAAAGGATACGAGCAGTACTTC	CASSLVGPFLKGYEQYF
TRBV11-3	.	TRBJ1-1	.	TGTGCCAGCAGGCCAAGGAGGAACGGGGACACTGAAGCTTTCTTT	CASRPRRNGDTEAFF
TRBV2	.	TRBJ1-2	TRBD1	TGTGCCAGCAGGCCGACAGGGGCGTATGGCTACACCTTC	CASRPTGAYGYTF
TRBV5-1	.	TRBJ1-5	TRBD1	TGCGCCAGCAGCCCGGGGACAGGGGGAAGCAATCAGCCCCAGCATTTT	CASSPGTGGSNQPQHF
TRBV7-9	.	TRBJ1-5	.	TGTGCCAGCAGCTTAGGGGGACGTCAGCCCCAGCATTTT	CASSLGGRQPQHF
TRBV5-1	.	TRBJ2-2	TRBD1	TGCGCCAGCAGCTTTTCTGGGACAGGGAACACCGGGGAGCTGTTTTTT	CASSFSGTGNTGELFF
TRBV5-1	.	TRBJ2-3	TRBD2	TGCGCCAGCAGCGAAGGGACTAGCGGGCTCGGGGGGACGCAGTATTTT	CASSEGTSGLGGTQYF
TRBV6-5	.	TRBJ2-5	.	TGTGCCAGCAGTTACTCGGGGCTATTGGCTAAGACCCAGTACTTC	CASSYSGLLAKTQYF
TRBV13	.	TRBJ2-5	.	TGTGCCAGCAGCCCCCCCAGGGGCCAAGAGACCCAGTACTTC	CASSPPRGQETQYF
TRBV4-3	.	TRBJ2-1	TRBD2	TGCGCCAGCAGCCAAGAAGGACTAGCGGACAATGAGCAGTTCTTC	CASSQEGLADNEQFF
TRBV5-4	.	TRBJ1-1	.	TGTGCCAGCACCGGAGGAGGGGGAGAGACTGAAGCTTTCTTT	CASTGGGGETEAFF
TRBV2	.	TRBJ2-5	.	TGTGCCAGCAGTGATATGAGGACCCAGTACTTC	CASSDMRTQYF
TRBV10-3	.	TRBJ2-5	TRBD2	TGTGCCATCAGTGCGGGGGGGACGTACCAAGAGACCCAGTACTTC	CAISAGGTYQETQYF
TRBV7-8	.	TRBJ1-1	.	TGTGCCAGCAGCCCCCCATGGGGTGCGGGCACTGAAGCTTTCTTT	CASSPPWGAGTEAFF
TRBV27	.	TRBJ1-2	.	TGTGCCAGCAGTTCTGATAGAAACTATGGCTACACCTTC	CASSSDRNYGYTF
TRBV7-9	.	TRBJ2-1	.	TGTGCCAGCGGGCGGGAATACAATGAGCAGTTCTTC	CASGREYNEQFF
TRBV9	.	TRBJ1-5	.	TGTGCCAGCAGCGTAGACCCTGATGACCAGCCCCAGCATTTT	CASSVDPDDQPQHF